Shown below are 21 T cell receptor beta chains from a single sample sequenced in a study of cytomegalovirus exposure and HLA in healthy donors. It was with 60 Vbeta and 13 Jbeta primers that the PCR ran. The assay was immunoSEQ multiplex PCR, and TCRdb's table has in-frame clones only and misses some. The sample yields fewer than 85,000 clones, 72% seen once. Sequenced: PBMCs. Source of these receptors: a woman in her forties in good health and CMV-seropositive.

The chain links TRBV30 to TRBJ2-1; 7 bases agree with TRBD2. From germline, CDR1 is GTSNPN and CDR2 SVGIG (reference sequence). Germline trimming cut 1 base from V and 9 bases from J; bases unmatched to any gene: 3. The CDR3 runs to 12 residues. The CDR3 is CAWSEWGGEQFF. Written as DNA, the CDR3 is TGTGCCTGGAGTGAGTGGGGGGGTGAGCAGTTCTTC.

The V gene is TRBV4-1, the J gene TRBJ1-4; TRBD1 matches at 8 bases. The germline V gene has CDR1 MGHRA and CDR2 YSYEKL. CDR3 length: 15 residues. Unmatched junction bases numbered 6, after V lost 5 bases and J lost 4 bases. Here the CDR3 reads CASSSRTGLNEKLFF. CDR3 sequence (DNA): TGCGCCAGCAGCTCCCGGACAGGGCTTAATGAAAAACTGTTTTTT.

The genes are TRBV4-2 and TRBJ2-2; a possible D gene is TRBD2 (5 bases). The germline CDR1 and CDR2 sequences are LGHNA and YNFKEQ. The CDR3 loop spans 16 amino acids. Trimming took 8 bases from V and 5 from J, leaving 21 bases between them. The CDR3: CASGPPAAAWTGELFF. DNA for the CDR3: TGTGCCAGCGGGCCCCCGGCAGCGGCGTGGACCGGGGAGCTGTTTTTT.

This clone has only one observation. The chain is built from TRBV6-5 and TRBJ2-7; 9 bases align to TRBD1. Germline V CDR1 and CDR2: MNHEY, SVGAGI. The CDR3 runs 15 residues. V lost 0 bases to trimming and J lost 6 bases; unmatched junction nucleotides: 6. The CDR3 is CASSYSGTGFREQYF. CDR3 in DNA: TGTGCCAGCAGTTACTCCGGGACAGGGTTTCGCGAGCAGTACTTC.

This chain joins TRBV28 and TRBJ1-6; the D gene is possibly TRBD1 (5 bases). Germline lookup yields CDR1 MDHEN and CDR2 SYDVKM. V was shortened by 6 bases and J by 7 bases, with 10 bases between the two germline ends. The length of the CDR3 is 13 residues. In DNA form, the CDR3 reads TGTGCCAGCAGGCTTGGGGGGAATTCACCCCTCCACTTT. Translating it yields CASRLGGNSPLHF.

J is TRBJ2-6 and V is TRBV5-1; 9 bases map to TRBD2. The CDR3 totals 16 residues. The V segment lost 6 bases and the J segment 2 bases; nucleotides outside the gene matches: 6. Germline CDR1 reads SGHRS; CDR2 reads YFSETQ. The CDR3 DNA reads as TGCGCCAGCACCATAGCGGGAGTCCCTGGGGCCAACGTCCTGACTTTC. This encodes CASTIAGVPGANVLTF.

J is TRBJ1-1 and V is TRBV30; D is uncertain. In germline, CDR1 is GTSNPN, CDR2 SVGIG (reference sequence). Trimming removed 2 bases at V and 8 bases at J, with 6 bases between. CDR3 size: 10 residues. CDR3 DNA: TGTGCCTGGAGTCTAAACGAAGCTTTCTTT. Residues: CAWSLNEAFF.

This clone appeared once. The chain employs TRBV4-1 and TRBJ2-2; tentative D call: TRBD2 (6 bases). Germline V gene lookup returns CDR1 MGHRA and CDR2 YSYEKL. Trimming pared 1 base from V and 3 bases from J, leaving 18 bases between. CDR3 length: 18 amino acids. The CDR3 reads CASSQVYGGRGDTGELFF. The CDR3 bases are TGCGCCAGCAGCCAAGTTTACGGGGGACGGGGTGACACCGGGGAGCTGTTTTTT.

The CDR3 is CASSEGTYDQPQHF. CDR3 DNA sequence: TGTGCCAGCAGTGAAGGGACTTACGATCAGCCCCAGCATTTT. V usage is TRBV6-1 and J usage is TRBJ1-5, with D hard to call. CDR3 length: 14 residues. Germline assignment: CDR1 MNHNS and CDR2 SASEGT. Trimming shortened V by 1 base and J by 5 bases, and 9 bases separated the two germline ends.

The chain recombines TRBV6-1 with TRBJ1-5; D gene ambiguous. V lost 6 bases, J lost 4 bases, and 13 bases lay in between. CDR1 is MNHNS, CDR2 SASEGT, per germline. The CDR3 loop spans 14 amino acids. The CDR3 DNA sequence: TGTGCCAGCAGCCAAACTATGGAGAATCAGCCCCAGCATTTT. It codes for CASSQTMENQPQHF.

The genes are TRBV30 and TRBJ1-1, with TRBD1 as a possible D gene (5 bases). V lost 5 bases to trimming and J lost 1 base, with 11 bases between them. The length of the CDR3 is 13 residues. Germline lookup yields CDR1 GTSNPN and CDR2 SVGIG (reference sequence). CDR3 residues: CAWETVKNTEAFF. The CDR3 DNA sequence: TGTGCCTGGGAGACAGTAAAGAACACTGAAGCTTTCTTT.

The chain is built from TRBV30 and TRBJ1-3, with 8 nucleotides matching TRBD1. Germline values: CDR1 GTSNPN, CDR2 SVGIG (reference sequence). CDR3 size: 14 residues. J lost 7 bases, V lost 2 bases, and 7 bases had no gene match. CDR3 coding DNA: TGTGCCTGGAGTCAAACAGGGGGAAGGAACACCATATATTTT. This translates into CAWSQTGGRNTIYF.

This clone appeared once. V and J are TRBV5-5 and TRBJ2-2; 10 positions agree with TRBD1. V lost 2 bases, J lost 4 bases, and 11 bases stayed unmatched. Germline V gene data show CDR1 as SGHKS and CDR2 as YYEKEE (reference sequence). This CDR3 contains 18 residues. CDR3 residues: CASSLTGAGQGSTGELFF. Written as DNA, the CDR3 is TGTGCCAGCAGCTTAACGGGGGCGGGACAGGGGTCCACCGGGGAGCTGTTTTTT.

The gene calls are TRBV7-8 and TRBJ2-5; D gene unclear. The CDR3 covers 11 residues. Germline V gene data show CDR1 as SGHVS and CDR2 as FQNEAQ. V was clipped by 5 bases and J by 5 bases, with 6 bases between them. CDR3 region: CASSVEETQYF. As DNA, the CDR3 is TGTGCCAGCAGCGTTGAGGAGACCCAGTACTTC.

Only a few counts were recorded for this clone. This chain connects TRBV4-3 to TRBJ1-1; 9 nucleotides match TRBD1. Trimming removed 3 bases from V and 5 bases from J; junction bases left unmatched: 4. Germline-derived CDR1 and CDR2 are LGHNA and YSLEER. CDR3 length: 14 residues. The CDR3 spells CASSHLGQGTEAFF. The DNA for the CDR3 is TGCGCCAGCAGCCACTTAGGACAGGGGACTGAAGCTTTCTTT.

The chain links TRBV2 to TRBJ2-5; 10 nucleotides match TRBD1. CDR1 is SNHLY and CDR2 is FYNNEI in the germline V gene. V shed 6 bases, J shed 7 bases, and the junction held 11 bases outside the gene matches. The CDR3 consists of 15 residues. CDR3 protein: CASRQFDRGRGTQYF. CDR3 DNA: TGTGCCAGCAGGCAGTTCGACAGGGGGCGCGGGACCCAGTACTTC. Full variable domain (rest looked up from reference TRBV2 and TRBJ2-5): EPEVTQTPSHQVTQMGQEVILRCVPISNHLYFYWYRQILGQKVEFLVSFYNNEISEKSEIFDDQFSVERPDGSNFTLKIRSTKLEDSAMYFCASRQFDRGRGTQYFGPGTRLLVL.

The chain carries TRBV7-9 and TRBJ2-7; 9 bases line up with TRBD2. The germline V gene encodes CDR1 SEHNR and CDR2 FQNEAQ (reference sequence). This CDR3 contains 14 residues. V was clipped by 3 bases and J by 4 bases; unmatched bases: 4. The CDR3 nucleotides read TGTGCCAGCAGCTTGGGTAGCGGGGGATACGAGCAGTACTTC. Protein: CASSLGSGGYEQYF. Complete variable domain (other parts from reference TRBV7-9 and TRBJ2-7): DTGVSQNPRHKITKRGQNVTFRCDPISEHNRLYWYRQTLGQGPEFLTYFQNEAQLEKSRLLSDRFSAERPKGSFSTLEIQRTEQGDSAMYLCASSLGSGGYEQYFGPGTRLTVT.

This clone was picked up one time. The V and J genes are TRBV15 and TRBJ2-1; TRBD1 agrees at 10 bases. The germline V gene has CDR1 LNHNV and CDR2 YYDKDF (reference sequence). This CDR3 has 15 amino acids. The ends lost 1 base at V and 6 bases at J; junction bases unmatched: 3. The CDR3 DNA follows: TGTGCCACCAGCAGAGGCGGGACAGGGGCCAATGAGCAGTTCTTC. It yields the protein CATSRGGTGANEQFF.

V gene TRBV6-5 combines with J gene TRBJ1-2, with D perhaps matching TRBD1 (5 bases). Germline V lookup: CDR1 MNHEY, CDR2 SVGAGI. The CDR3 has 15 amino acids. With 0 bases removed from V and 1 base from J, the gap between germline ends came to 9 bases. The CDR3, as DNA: TGTGCCAGCAGTTACTCGCCAGGGCTTAACTATGGCTACACCTTC. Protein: CASSYSPGLNYGYTF.

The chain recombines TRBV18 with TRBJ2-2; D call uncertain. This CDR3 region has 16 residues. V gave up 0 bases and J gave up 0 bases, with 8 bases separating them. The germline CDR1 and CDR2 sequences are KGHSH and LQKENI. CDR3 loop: CASSPPAQTNTGELFF. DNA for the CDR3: TGTGCCAGCTCACCACCGGCACAAACGAACACCGGGGAGCTGTTTTTT.

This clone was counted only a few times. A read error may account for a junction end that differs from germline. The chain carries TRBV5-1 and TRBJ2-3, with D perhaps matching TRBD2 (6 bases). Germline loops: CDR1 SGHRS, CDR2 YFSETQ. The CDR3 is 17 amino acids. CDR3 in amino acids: CASNLEIRGGGTDTQYF. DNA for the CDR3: TGCGCCAGCAACTTGGAAATTAGAGGAGGGGGCACAGATACGCAGTATTTT.